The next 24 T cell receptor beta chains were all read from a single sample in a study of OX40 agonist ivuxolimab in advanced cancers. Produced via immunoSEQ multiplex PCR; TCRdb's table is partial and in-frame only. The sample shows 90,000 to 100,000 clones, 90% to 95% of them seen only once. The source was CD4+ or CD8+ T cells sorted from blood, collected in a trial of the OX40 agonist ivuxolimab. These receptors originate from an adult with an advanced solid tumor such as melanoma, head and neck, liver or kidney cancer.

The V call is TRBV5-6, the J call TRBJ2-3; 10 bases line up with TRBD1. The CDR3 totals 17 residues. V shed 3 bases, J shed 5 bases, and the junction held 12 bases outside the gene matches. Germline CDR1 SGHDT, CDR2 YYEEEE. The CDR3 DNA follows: TGTGCCAGCAGCTCTACCTTCGACAGGGGGCAAAGAGATACGCAGTATTTT. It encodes CASSSTFDRGQRDTQYF. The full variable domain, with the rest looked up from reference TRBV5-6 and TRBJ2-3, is DAGVTQSPTHLIKTRGQQVTLRCSPKSGHDTVSWYQQALGQGPQFIFQYYEEEERQRGNFPDRFSGHQFPNYSSELNVNALLLGDSALYLCASSSTFDRGQRDTQYFGPGTRLTVL.

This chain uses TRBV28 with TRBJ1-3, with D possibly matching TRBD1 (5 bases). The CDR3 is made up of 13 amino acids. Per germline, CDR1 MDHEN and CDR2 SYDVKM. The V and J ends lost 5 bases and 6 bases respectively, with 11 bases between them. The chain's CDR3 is CASSQGLLNTIYF. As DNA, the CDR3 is TGTGCCAGCAGTCAGGGTCTTCTAAACACCATATATTTT.

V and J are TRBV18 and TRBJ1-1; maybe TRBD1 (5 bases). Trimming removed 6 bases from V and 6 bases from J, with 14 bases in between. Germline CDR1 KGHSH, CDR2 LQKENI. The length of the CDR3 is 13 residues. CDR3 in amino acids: CASSSFQGPEAFF. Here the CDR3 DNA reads TGTGCCAGCTCCTCATTTCAGGGCCCTGAAGCTTTCTTT.

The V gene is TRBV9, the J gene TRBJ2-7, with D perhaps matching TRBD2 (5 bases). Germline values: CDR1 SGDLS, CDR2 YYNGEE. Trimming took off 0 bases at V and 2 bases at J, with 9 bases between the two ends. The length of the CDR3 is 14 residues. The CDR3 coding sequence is TGTGCCAGCAGCGTAGACGTGGGAGCCTACGAGCAGTACTTC. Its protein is CASSVDVGAYEQYF.

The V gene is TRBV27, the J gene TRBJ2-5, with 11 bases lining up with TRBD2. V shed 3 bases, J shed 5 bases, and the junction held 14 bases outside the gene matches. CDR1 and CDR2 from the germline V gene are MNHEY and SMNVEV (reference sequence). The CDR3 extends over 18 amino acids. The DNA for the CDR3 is TGTGCCAGCAGTTTCCGAGGGACTAGCGGACCCAAGGGCGAGACCCAGTACTTC. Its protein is CASSFRGTSGPKGETQYF.

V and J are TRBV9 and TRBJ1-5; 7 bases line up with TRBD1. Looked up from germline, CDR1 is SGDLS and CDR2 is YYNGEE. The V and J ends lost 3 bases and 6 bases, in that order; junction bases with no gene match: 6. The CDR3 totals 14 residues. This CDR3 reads CASSDRGTFQPQHF. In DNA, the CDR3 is TGTGCCAGCAGCGACAGGGGTACCTTTCAGCCCCAGCATTTT.

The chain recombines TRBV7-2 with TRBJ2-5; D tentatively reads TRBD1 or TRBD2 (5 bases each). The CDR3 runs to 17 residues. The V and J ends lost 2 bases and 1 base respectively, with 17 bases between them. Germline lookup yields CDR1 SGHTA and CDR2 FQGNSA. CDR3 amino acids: CASSLLAPGAGQETQYF. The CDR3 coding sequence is TGTGCCAGCAGCTTATTGGCCCCCGGGGCGGGCCAAGAGACCCAGTACTTC.

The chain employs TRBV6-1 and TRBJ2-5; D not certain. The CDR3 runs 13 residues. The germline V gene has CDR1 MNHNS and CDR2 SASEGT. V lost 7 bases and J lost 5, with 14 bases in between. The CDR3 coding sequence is TGTGCCAGCAAGGGCGTAATGTGGGAGACCCAGTACTTC. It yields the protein CASKGVMWETQYF.

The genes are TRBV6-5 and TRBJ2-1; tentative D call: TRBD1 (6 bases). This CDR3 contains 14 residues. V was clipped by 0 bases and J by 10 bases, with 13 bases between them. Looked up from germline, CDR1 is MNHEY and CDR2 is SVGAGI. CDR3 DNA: TGTGCCAGCAGTTACTCGATCCAGGGGTTGGAGCAGTTCTTC. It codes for CASSYSIQGLEQFF.

CDR3 in DNA: TGTGCCTGGTCAGCTACAAGGGGGCCTCAGTACTTC. This gives the protein CAWSATRGPQYF. This sequence joins TRBV30 and TRBJ2-4; 7 bases map to TRBD1. CDR1 GTSNPN and CDR2 SVGIG come from the germline V gene (reference sequence). V trimming: 5 bases; J trimming: 12 bases; junction bases outside the gene matches: 10. The CDR3 extends over 12 amino acids.

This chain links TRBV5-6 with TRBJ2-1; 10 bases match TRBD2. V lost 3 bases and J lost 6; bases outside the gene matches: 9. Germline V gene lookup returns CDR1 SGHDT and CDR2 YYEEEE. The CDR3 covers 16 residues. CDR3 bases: TGTGCCAGCAGCTCTCCGGGACTAGCGTCGGCCAATGAGCAGTTCTTC. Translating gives CASSSPGLASANEQFF.

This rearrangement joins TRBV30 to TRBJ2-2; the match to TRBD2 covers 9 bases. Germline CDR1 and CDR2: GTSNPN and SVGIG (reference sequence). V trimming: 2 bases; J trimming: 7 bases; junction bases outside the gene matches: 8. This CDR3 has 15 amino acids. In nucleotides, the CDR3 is TGTGCCTGGAGTCCGGGACTAGCTTTATTCGGGGAGCTGTTTTTT. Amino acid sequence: CAWSPGLALFGELFF.

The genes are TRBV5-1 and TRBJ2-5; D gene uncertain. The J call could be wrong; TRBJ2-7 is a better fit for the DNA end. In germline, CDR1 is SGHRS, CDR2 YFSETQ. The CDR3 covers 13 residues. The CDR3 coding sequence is TGCGCCAGCAGCCCACAAGGAACCTACGAGCAGTACTTC. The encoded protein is CASSPQGTYEQYF.

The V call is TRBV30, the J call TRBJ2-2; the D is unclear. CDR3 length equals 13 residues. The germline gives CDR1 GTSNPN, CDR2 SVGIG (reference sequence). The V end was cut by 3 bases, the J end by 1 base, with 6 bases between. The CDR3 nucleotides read TGTGCCTGGAGGGTCCGGAACACCGGGGAGCTGTTTTTT. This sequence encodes CAWRVRNTGELFF.

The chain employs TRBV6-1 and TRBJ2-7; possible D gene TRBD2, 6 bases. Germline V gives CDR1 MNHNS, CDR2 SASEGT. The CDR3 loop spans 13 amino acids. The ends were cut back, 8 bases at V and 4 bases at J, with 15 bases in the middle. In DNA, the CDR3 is TGTGCCAGCCAGGTCAGTGGGGGGTACGAGCAGTACTTC. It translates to CASQVSGGYEQYF.

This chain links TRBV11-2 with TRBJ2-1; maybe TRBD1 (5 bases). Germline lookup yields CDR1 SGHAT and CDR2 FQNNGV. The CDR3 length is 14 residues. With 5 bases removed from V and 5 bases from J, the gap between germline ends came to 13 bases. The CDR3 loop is CASSPSGAHNEQFF. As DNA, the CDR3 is TGTGCCAGCAGCCCAAGTGGGGCCCACAATGAGCAGTTCTTC.

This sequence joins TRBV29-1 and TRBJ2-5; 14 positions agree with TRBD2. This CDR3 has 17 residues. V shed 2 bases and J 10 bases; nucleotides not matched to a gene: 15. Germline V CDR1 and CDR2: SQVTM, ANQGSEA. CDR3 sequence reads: CSVEHNLGTSGRQDQYF. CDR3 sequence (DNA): TGCAGCGTTGAACACAACCTCGGGACTAGCGGGAGACAAGACCAGTACTTC.

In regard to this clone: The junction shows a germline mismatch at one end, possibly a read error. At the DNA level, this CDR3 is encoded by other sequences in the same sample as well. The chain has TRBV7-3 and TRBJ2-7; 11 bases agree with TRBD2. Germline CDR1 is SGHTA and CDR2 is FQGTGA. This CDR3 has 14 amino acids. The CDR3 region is CASSPIAGGNEQYF. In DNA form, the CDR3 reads TGTGCCAGCAGCCCAATAGCGGGAGGGAACGAACAGTACTTC.

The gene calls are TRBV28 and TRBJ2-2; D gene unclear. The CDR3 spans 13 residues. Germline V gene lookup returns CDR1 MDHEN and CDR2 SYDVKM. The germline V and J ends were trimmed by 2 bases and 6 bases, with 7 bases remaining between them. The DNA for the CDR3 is TGTGCCAGCAGTTTACGTAGGGCCGGGGAGCTGTTTTTT. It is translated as CASSLRRAGELFF. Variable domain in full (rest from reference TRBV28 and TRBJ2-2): DVKVTQSSRYLVKRTGEKVFLECVQDMDHENMFWYRQDPGLGLRLIYFSYDVKMKEKGDIPEGYSVSREKKERFSLILESASTNQTSMYLCASSLRRAGELFFGEGSRLTVL.

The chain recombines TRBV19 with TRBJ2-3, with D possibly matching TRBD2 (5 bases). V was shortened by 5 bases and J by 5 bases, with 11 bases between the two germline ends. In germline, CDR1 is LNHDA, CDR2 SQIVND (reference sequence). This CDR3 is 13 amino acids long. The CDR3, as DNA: TGTGCCAGTAGTTCCGTCCGGGGAGATACGCAGTATTTT. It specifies CASSSVRGDTQYF. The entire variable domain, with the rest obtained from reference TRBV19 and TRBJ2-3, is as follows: DGGITQSPKYLFRKEGQNVTLSCEQNLNHDAMYWYRQDPGQGLRLIYYSQIVNDFQKGDIAEGYSVSREKKESFPLTVTSAQKNPTAFYLCASSSVRGDTQYFGPGTRLTVL.

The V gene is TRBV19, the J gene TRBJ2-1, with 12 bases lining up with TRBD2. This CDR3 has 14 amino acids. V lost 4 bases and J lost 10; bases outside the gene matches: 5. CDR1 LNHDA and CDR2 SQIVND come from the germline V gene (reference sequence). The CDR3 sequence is CASSRFGTSGEQFF. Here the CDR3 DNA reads TGTGCCAGTAGTAGGTTCGGGACTAGCGGGGAGCAGTTCTTC.

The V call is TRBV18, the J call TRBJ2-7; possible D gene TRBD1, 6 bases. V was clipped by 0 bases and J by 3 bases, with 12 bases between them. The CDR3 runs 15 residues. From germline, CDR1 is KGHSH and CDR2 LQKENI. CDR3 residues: CASSPPTQGNYEQYF. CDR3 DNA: TGTGCCAGCTCACCACCGACCCAGGGGAACTACGAGCAGTACTTC.

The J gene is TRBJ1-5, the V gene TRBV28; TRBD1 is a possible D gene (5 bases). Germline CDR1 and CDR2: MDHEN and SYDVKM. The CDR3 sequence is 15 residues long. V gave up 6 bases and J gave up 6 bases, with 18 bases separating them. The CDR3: CASRPGQGSRQPQHF. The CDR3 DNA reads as TGTGCCAGCAGGCCAGGCCAGGGTAGCCGTCAGCCCCAGCATTTT.

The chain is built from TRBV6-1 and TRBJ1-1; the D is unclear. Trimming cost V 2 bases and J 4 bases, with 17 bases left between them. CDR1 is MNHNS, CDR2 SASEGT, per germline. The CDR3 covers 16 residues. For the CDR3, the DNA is TGTGCCAGCAGTGAAATTTTAGCCACGACCGGCACTGAAGCTTTCTTT. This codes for CASSEILATTGTEAFF.